The 14 T cell receptor beta chains in this list originate from one sample, sequenced in a study of T-cell reconstitution after alpha-beta-depleted transplantation in children. The TCRbeta library was prepared with unique molecular identifiers. TCRdb re-analysed the PCR reads in MiXCR, keeping a single row per CDR3 protein. This table has around 200,000 distinct CDR3 sequences, 7.5% to 9.5% appearing once. This specimen was PBMCs, mostly from graft donor cells, taken 360 days after TCRalphabeta/CD19-depleted stem cell transplant. These receptor sequences come from a male patient between 2 and 9 years old who had a stem cell transplant for acute myeloid leukemia, so the T cells may come from the graft donor.

This clonotype was detected ten times or more. The chain joins TRBV29-1 to TRBJ2-7; no clear D. CDR3 length: 11 amino acids. Deletions cut 2 bases from V and 5 bases from J, with 7 bases between. CDR1 SQVTM and CDR2 ANQGSEA come from the germline V gene. The CDR3 here is CSVEYQNEQYF. CDR3 bases: TGCAGCGTTGAATACCAAAACGAGCAGTACTTC.

This clonotype was counted once. A much larger clone is a single base away; this may be a read error. The chain employs TRBV29-1 and TRBJ2-3; a possible D gene is TRBD1 (5 bases). CDR1 and CDR2 from the germline V gene are SQVTM and ANQGSEA. Between the trimmed V and J ends, which lost 8 bases and 4 bases, there was a span of 16 bases. The CDR3 sequence is 13 residues long. The CDR3 protein is CSFVFQGPDTQYF. The CDR3 region has the DNA TGCAGCTTTGTGTTCCAGGGCCCAGATACGCAGTATTTT.

Only a few counts were recorded for this clonotype. The chain combines TRBV12-3 or TRBV12-4 with TRBJ2-6, with 9 bases fitting TRBD2. The CDR3 has 21 amino acids. J gave up 0 bases and V 4 bases, and 16 bases lay outside the gene matches. The CDR3 sequence is CASSSLTSGGFLFSGANVLTF. The CDR3, as DNA: TGTGCCAGCAGTTCCCTGACTAGCGGAGGATTCTTATTCTCTGGGGCCAACGTCCTGACTTTC.

This rearrangement joins TRBV20-1 to TRBJ1-4; D gene ambiguous. Deletions cut 6 bases from V and 5 bases from J, with 13 bases between. Per germline, CDR1 DFQATT and CDR2 SNEGSKA (reference sequence). This CDR3 has 13 amino acids. CDR3 region: CSAESPGNEKLFF. CDR3 coding DNA: TGCAGTGCCGAATCCCCGGGGAATGAAAAACTGTTTTTT.

Many counts were recorded for this clonotype. The genes are TRBV12-3 or TRBV12-4 and TRBJ2-2, with 8 nucleotides matching TRBD2. V shed 4 bases, J shed 6 bases, and the junction held 13 bases outside the gene matches. The CDR3 consists of 17 residues. The CDR3 region is CASSSLWGAGVSGELFF. The CDR3 coding sequence is TGTGCCAGCAGTTCCCTGTGGGGAGCGGGAGTTTCCGGGGAGCTGTTTTTT.

The chain combines TRBV20-1 with TRBJ2-7; D is ambiguous. CDR1 and CDR2 from the germline V gene are DFQATT and SNEGSKA (reference sequence). CDR3 size: 14 residues. V was pared by 0 bases and J by 3 bases, with 12 bases between. CDR3 amino acids: CSARDLGSYYEQYF. DNA of the CDR3: TGCAGTGCTAGAGATCTGGGCTCGTACTACGAGCAGTACTTC.

CDR3 sequence (DNA): TGCAGTGCCGGAGGGGGTGAGCAGTTCTTC. It yields the protein CSAGGGEQFF. This rearrangement joins TRBV20-1 to TRBJ2-1; D is possibly TRBD1 or TRBD2 (6 bases each). Germline V gene sequence: CDR1 DFQATT, CDR2 SNEGSKA (reference sequence). Deletions cut 6 bases from V and 9 bases from J, with 9 bases between. The CDR3 contains 10 residues.

Notes on this clonotype: A junction end diverges from the germline sequence, so it may reflect a read error. The V call is TRBV20-1, the J call TRBJ2-7; TRBD1 matches 7 bases. CDR1 is DFQATT, CDR2 SNEGSKA, per germline (reference sequence). This CDR3 is 14 amino acids long. The CDR3, as DNA: TGCAGTGTTAGACCGGGACAGAACATCTACGAGCAGTACTTC. Translated: CSVRPGQNIYEQYF.

V usage is TRBV10-2 and J usage is TRBJ2-2; D gene ambiguous. CDR1 is WSHSY, CDR2 SAAADI, per germline. Between the trimmed V and J ends, which lost 3 bases and 0 bases, there was a span of 11 bases. The CDR3 spans 16 residues. The CDR3 nucleotides read TGCGCCAGCAGTGATAGGTTGGGGACGAACACCGGGGAGCTGTTTTTT. Its translation is CASSDRLGTNTGELFF.

This clonotype has only a few counts. V and J are TRBV5-1 and TRBJ1-2; a possible D gene is TRBD1 (6 bases). The CDR3 is made up of 13 amino acids. Germline V gene sequence: CDR1 SGHRS, CDR2 YFSETQ. V was shortened by 7 bases and J by 8 bases, with 18 bases between the two germline ends. The CDR3 coding sequence is TGCGCCAGCGGAACCGGGGGCGTCAGGGGCTACACCTTC. It codes for CASGTGGVRGYTF.

The sample holds many counts of this clonotype. This chain connects TRBV6-2 or TRBV6-3 to TRBJ1-1, with unresolved D. The CDR3 has 16 residues. CDR1 is MNHEY, CDR2 SVGEGT, per germline. V was pared by 7 bases and J by 0 bases, with 18 bases between. Here the CDR3 DNA reads TGTGCCAGCACCCTCACAACGGGGTCCTTGAACACTGAAGCTTTCTTT. The encoded protein is CASTLTTGSLNTEAFF.

This chain uses TRBV11-2 with TRBJ2-2; D is ambiguous. Between the trimmed V and J ends, which lost 3 bases and 5 bases, there was a span of 7 bases. Germline CDR1 SGHAT, CDR2 FQNNGV. CDR3 length: 13 amino acids. The CDR3 nucleotides read TGTGCCAGCAGCTTCGACTTGACCGGGGAGCTGTTTTTT. Translation: CASSFDLTGELFF.

The chain is built from TRBV5-1 and TRBJ2-5, with D hard to call. The CDR3 covers 14 residues. Per germline, CDR1 SGHRS and CDR2 YFSETQ. Trimming left V 4 bases short and J 1 base short, with 11 bases between. The DNA for the CDR3 is TGCGCCAGCAGCCAAGACTCCGTCCAAGAGACCCAGTACTTC. This translates into CASSQDSVQETQYF.

This clonotype appeared a few times. CDR3 bases: TGTGCCAGCAGCTTTAGGAGTGGCACAGATACGCAGTATTTT. Its protein is CASSFRSGTDTQYF. V gene TRBV13 combines with J gene TRBJ2-3; D is unresolved. Germline CDR1 is PRHDT and CDR2 is FYEKMQ (reference sequence). The length of the CDR3 is 14 residues. V was trimmed by 3 bases and J by 1 base, leaving 8 bases between them.